This T cell receptor beta chain was sequenced in a study of glioma-infiltrating T cells after dendritic cell vaccination. The primer mix had 60 V beta and 13 J beta primers. Sequencing was performed with immunoSEQ multiplex PCR; in TCRdb, only in-frame clones are kept and a portion is missing. The sample has approximately 110,000 clones, around 91% seen once. V was pared by 4 bases and J by 7 bases, with 2 bases of the junction left unmatched. The CDR3 totals 14 residues. Germline V gene lookup returns CDR1 MGHRA and CDR2 YSYEKL. Study-wide results and caveats: Longer survival after dendritic cell vaccination followed higher pretreatment TIL content. Few patients contributed both blood and tumor specimens.

Sample time point: after dendritic cell vaccination, including at tumor progression/relapse. This clone was found once. Its antigen is not identified. The origin of this receptor is a human donor with glioblastoma. This chain links TRBV4-1 with TRBJ1-4; 11 positions match TRBD1. Sequenced here: blood, sampled after dendritic cell vaccination. CDR3: CASSRGTGGEKLFF. CDR3 sequence (DNA): TGCGCCAGCAGCCGAGGGACAGGGGGTGAAAAACTGTTTTTT.